This T cell receptor (beta chain) came from a study of cytomegalovirus exposure and HLA in healthy donors. Study at large: In a previous analysis, 117 million unique TCR beta sequences were found from 170 million or so T cells.

On this clone itself: Its antigen is currently unknown.

Germline loops: CDR1 SGDLS, CDR2 YYNGEE. This CDR3 comprises 16 residues. Losses at the gene ends were 2 bases for V and 5 bases for J; bases not matched to a gene: 12. Primers for the PCR totalled 60 Vbeta and 13 Jbeta. Profiled with immunoSEQ multiplex PCR; TCRdb holds only in-frame clones, not every one. The top ten hold 3.7% of the sample, which has some 120,000 clones, 77% seen once. Overall study findings and caveats: The records held CMV serostatus as the only immune exposure information. Within an earlier analysis, most TCR beta V segments proved productive either about 90% or about 30% of the time. The classifier was said to identify cytomegalovirus status with high specificity and sensitivity.

The sample comprised PBMCs. J is TRBJ2-5 and V is TRBV9; 7 nucleotides align to TRBD2. The source is a human donor in good health. CDR3 nucleotide sequence: TGTGCCAGCAGCGTTACCCCGGGACTACAAGCTGAGACCCAGTACTTC. Amino acid sequence: CASSVTPGLQAETQYF.